Below, 24 T cell receptor beta chains from the same sample are listed, as sequenced in a study of shared clonotypes between healthy human individuals. Data came from immunoSEQ multiplex PCR; TCRdb stores just in-frame clones and leaves some out. The table includes roughly 2,300,000 clones, 85% to 95% detected once. Sequenced material: naive CD4+ T cells from PBMCs. Subset here: CD45RA+ positively selected. These receptors came from a man aged 18 to 29 in good health. Some clones in this sample may be carry-over from other donors' samples.

The CDR3 spells CASSLGGADEQFF. The CDR3 DNA follows: TGCGCCAGCAGCTTGGGGGGAGCGGATGAGCAGTTCTTC. This chain connects TRBV5-1 to TRBJ2-1, with D possibly being TRBD2 (5 bases). The V gene lost 0 bases and the J gene lost 8 bases, with 9 bases spanning the gap. The CDR3 length is 13 residues. CDR1 and CDR2 from the germline V gene are SGHRS and YFSETQ.

The chain uses TRBV11-1 and TRBJ2-7; TRBD1 matches at 7 bases. CDR3 size: 16 residues. The V and J ends lost 5 bases and 0 bases, in that order; junction bases with no gene match: 10. CDR1 SGHAT and CDR2 FQDESV come from the germline V gene (reference sequence). The CDR3 nucleotides are TGTGCCAGCAGCCTCATCCGGGACAGACTCTCCTACGAGCAGTACTTC. This gives the protein CASSLIRDRLSYEQYF.

The rearrangement links TRBV6-1 to TRBJ2-7; D uncertain. There are 13 residues in the CDR3. CDR1 and CDR2 from the germline V gene are MNHNS and SASEGT. Trimming shortened V by 4 bases and J by 4 bases, and 11 bases separated the two germline ends. The DNA of the CDR3 is TGTGCCAGCAGTGCCCCGGTCCAATACGAGCAGTACTTC. This translates into CASSAPVQYEQYF.

This chain links TRBV28 with TRBJ1-5; D possibly corresponds to TRBD1 (6 bases). CDR1 and CDR2 from the germline V gene are MDHEN and SYDVKM. The length of the CDR3 is 15 residues. The V end was cut by 2 bases, the J end by 2 bases, with 10 bases between. The CDR3 DNA sequence: TGTGCCAGCAGTTTAGGGACACTAGGCAATCAGCCCCAGCATTTT. Its protein product is CASSLGTLGNQPQHF.

The rearrangement uses TRBV11-2 and TRBJ1-5; a possible D gene is TRBD1 (5 bases). CDR3 size: 16 residues. CDR1 and CDR2 from the germline V gene are SGHAT and FQNNGV. The V end was cut by 4 bases, the J end by 4 bases, with 17 bases between. DNA for the CDR3: TGTGCCAGCAGCTCGAACCCGGGACGCACGAATCAGCCCCAGCATTTT. This translates into CASSSNPGRTNQPQHF.

As for this clone: Other DNA sequences from this sample encode an identical CDR3 as well. The chain joins TRBV7-9 to TRBJ1-2; D gene uncertain. Deletions cut 1 base from V and 4 bases from J, with 7 bases between. Germline assignment: CDR1 SEHNR and CDR2 FQNEAQ (reference sequence). This CDR3 is 13 amino acids long. In nucleotides, the CDR3 is TGTGCCAGCAGCTTAGACGGGTCCTATGGCTACACCTTC. It specifies CASSLDGSYGYTF.

About this clone: Other DNA sequences from this sample encode an identical CDR3 as well. The chain links TRBV18 to TRBJ2-5; 8 nucleotides align to TRBD1. The J segment lost 4 bases and the V segment lost 3 bases, leaving 4 bases of the junction unmatched. This CDR3 has 14 residues. The V gene's germline CDR1 is KGHSH and CDR2 LQKENI. The CDR3: CASSPGQGGETQYF. The DNA of the CDR3 is TGTGCCAGCTCACCCGGACAGGGTGGAGAGACCCAGTACTTC. Together with reference TRBV18 and TRBJ2-5, the CDR3 gives the full variable domain: NAGVMQNPRHLVRRRGQEARLRCSPMKGHSHVYWYRQLPEEGLKFMVYLQKENIIDESGMPKERFSAEFPKEGPSILRIQQVVRGDSAAYFCASSPGQGGETQYFGPGTRLLVL.

A few counts support this clone. The J gene is TRBJ1-3, the V gene TRBV7-6; possibly TRBD1 for D (5 bases). Trimming left V 0 bases short and J 0 bases short, with 9 bases between. The CDR3 runs 16 residues. Looked up from germline, CDR1 is SGHVS and CDR2 is FNYEAQ. CDR3 sequence: CASSLATDFSGNTIYF. The CDR3 DNA sequence: TGTGCCAGCAGCTTAGCGACAGACTTCTCTGGAAACACCATATATTTT.

The CDR3 is CASTSTRYRQPLSGANVLTF. The DNA for the CDR3 is TGCGCCAGCACCTCAACCAGGTACAGACAGCCCCTCTCTGGGGCCAACGTCCTGACTTTC. The chain carries TRBV23-1 and TRBJ2-6; the D gene is possibly TRBD1 (5 bases). TRBV23-1 carries the ORF label, with uncertain function. V lost 7 bases to trimming and J lost 0 bases, with 25 bases between them. The CDR3 has 20 amino acids.

The chain combines TRBV28 with TRBJ1-5; no definite D call. V shed 5 bases and J shed 4 bases, with 15 bases lying between them. The CDR3 sequence is 15 residues long. Germline V gene lookup returns CDR1 MDHEN and CDR2 SYDVKM. CDR3 amino acids: CASSTPGEGNQPQHF. The CDR3 region has the DNA TGTGCCAGCAGTACCCCCGGGGAAGGTAATCAGCCCCAGCATTTT. Filled out from reference TRBV28 and TRBJ1-5, the complete variable domain reads DVKVTQSSRYLVKRTGEKVFLECVQDMDHENMFWYRQDPGLGLRLIYFSYDVKMKEKGDIPEGYSVSREKKERFSLILESASTNQTSMYLCASSTPGEGNQPQHFGDGTRLSIL.

The chain joins TRBV2 to TRBJ1-5; weak D call: TRBD1 (5 bases). CDR1 and CDR2 (germline): SNHLY, FYNNEI. This CDR3 spans 12 amino acids. V was pared by 2 bases and J by 11 bases, with 10 bases between. CDR3 amino acids: CASSEITGSQHF. CDR3 coding DNA: TGTGCCAGCAGTGAAATAACAGGCTCCCAGCATTTT.

The chain combines TRBV5-6 with TRBJ2-3, with 7 bases fitting TRBD1. The junction had 18 bases not matched to a gene; V was cut back by 6 bases and J by 8 bases. The germline V gene has CDR1 SGHDT and CDR2 YYEEEE. The CDR3 loop spans 16 amino acids. The CDR3 DNA reads TGTGCCAGCAACAGAGGGGGCAGGACCGTCCAGGTTACGCAGTATTTT. Translated, it gives CASNRGGRTVQVTQYF.

The gene calls are TRBV28 and TRBJ1-3; no firm D call. CDR1 is MDHEN and CDR2 is SYDVKM in the germline V gene. The CDR3 has 16 amino acids. The germline V and J ends were trimmed by 5 bases and 0 bases, with 14 bases remaining between them. The CDR3 spells CASSPMVYPSGNTIYF. The CDR3, as DNA: TGTGCCAGCAGTCCCATGGTTTACCCCTCTGGAAACACCATATATTTT.

This clone was recorded once. Distinct nucleotide sequences in the sample also encode this CDR3. The chain recombines TRBV11-2 with TRBJ2-2, with TRBD2 matching over 12 bases. The V and J ends lost 1 base and 7 bases, in that order; junction bases with no gene match: 1. The CDR3 consists of 15 residues. Per germline, CDR1 SGHAT and CDR2 FQNNGV. The CDR3 spells CASSLGLAGVGELFF. CDR3 in DNA: TGTGCCAGCAGCTTAGGACTAGCGGGGGTCGGGGAGCTGTTTTTT. The whole variable domain, remainder taken from reference TRBV11-2 and TRBJ2-2, is EAGVAQSPRYKIIEKRQSVAFWCNPISGHATLYWYQQILGQGPKLLIQFQNNGVVDDSQLPKDRFSAERLKGVDSTLKIQPAKLEDSAVYLCASSLGLAGVGELFFGEGSRLTVL.

This clone was detected once. The sample has other DNA sequences that encode this CDR3 too. V usage is TRBV7-2 and J usage is TRBJ2-5; D remains unclear. CDR1 is SGHTA and CDR2 is FQGNSA in the germline V gene. V was trimmed by 0 bases and J by 3 bases, leaving 5 bases between them. The CDR3 has 13 amino acids. The CDR3 DNA reads as TGTGCCAGCAGCTTAGCCAGAGAAGAGACCCAGTACTTC. Residues: CASSLAREETQYF.

In DNA, the CDR3 is TGTGCCAGCAGCTTAGCGGTAGCGGGAGGATTCAATGAGCAGTTCTTC. Its translation: CASSLAVAGGFNEQFF. The gene calls are TRBV7-2 and TRBJ2-1; 10 nucleotides match TRBD2. Germline V gene data show CDR1 as SGHTA and CDR2 as FQGNSA. The CDR3 sequence is 16 residues long. Trimming at V came to 0 bases and at J to 6 bases, leaving 5 bases not matched to a gene.

The chain couples TRBV11-2 to TRBJ1-2, with 7 bases identical to TRBD1. CDR1 is SGHAT and CDR2 is FQNNGV in the germline V gene. With V trimmed by 5 bases and J by 8 bases, 14 bases remained unmatched. CDR3 length: 15 amino acids. CDR3 sequence (DNA): TGTGCCAGCAGCCCGCAAGCGGAGGGGGCGCGAGGCTACACCTTC. Translated: CASSPQAEGARGYTF.

The chain recombines TRBV28 with TRBJ1-1, with 7 bases fitting TRBD1. The V gene end was trimmed by 1 base and the J gene end by 0 bases; junction bases not matched to a gene: 2. Germline V lookup: CDR1 MDHEN, CDR2 SYDVKM. The CDR3 covers 15 residues. CDR3 protein: CASSLFDRVNTEAFF. CDR3 in DNA: TGTGCCAGCAGTTTATTCGACAGGGTGAACACTGAAGCTTTCTTT.

This chain joins TRBV7-9 and TRBJ2-1; maybe TRBD2 (7 bases). The CDR3 runs 15 residues. Trimming left V 5 bases short and J 6 bases short, with 17 bases between. CDR1 and CDR2 from the germline V gene are SEHNR and FQNEAQ (reference sequence). Here the CDR3 DNA reads TGTGCCAGCAGCCCACGGGGGGCGCGATCCAATGAGCAGTTCTTC. Protein sequence: CASSPRGARSNEQFF.

The chain employs TRBV9 and TRBJ2-1; D gene uncertain. This CDR3 contains 12 residues. V was clipped by 0 bases and J by 7 bases, with 5 bases between them. The germline V gene has CDR1 SGDLS and CDR2 YYNGEE. DNA of the CDR3: TGTGCCAGCAGCGTAGAGGAGAATGAGCAGTTCTTC. Translation gives CASSVEENEQFF.

This clone was seen just once. This sequence joins TRBV4-2 and TRBJ2-7; D call uncertain. This CDR3 spans 14 amino acids. The germline V gene has CDR1 LGHNA and CDR2 YNFKEQ. The V end lost 0 bases, the J end lost 4 bases, and 10 bases lay between the germline ends. The CDR3 here is CASSQDLPVYEQYF. In nucleotides, the CDR3 is TGTGCCAGCAGCCAAGATCTACCGGTGTACGAGCAGTACTTC.

As for this clone: Other DNA variants within this sample encode the same CDR3. The chain is built from TRBV29-1 and TRBJ1-1; the match to TRBD1 covers 10 bases. The ends lost 6 bases at V and 5 bases at J; junction bases unmatched: 0. This CDR3 is built from 11 residues. The V gene's germline CDR1 is SQVTM and CDR2 ANQGSEA. The DNA of the CDR3 is TGCAGCGTGGGACAGGGGACTGAAGCTTTCTTT. Translating it yields CSVGQGTEAFF. Together with reference TRBV29-1 and TRBJ1-1, the CDR3 gives the full variable domain: SAVISQKPSRDICQRGTSLTIQCQVDSQVTMMFWYRQQPGQSLTLIATANQGSEATYESGFVIDKFPISRPNLTFSTLTVSNMSPEDSSIYLCSVGQGTEAFFGQGTRLTVV.

The J gene is TRBJ2-5, the V gene TRBV7-7, with 7 bases fitting TRBD2. The ends lost 5 bases at V and 8 bases at J; junction bases unmatched: 8. CDR1 SSHAT and CDR2 FNYEAQ come from the germline V gene (reference sequence). The CDR3 length is 13 residues. CDR3 protein: CASSPLGRGTQYF. The DNA of the CDR3 is TGTGCCAGCAGCCCCCTAGGGAGGGGCACCCAGTACTTC.

This chain links TRBV27 with TRBJ2-7, with TRBD1 matching over 9 bases. Germline V gene lookup returns CDR1 MNHEY and CDR2 SMNVEV (reference sequence). The CDR3 contains 16 residues. Trimming cost V 1 base and J 3 bases; bases outside gene matches: 7. In DNA form, the CDR3 reads TGTGCCAGCAGTTTATTTGGGACAGGGTCGGGCTACGAGCAGTACTTC. This codes for CASSLFGTGSGYEQYF.